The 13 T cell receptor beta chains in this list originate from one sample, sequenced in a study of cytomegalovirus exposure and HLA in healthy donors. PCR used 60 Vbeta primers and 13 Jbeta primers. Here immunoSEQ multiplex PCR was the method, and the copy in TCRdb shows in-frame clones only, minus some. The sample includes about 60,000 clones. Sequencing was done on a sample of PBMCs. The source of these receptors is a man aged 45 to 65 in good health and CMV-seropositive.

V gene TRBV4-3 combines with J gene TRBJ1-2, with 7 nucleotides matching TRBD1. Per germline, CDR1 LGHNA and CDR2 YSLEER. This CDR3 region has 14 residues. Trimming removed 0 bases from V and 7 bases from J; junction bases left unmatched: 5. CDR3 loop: CASSQERGLAGYTF. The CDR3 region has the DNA TGCGCCAGCAGCCAAGAGAGGGGGCTGGCTGGCTACACCTTC.

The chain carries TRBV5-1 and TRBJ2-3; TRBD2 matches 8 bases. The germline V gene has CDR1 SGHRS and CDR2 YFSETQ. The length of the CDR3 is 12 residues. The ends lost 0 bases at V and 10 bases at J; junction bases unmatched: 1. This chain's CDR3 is CASSLAGRAQYF. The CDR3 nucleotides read TGCGCCAGCAGCTTGGCCGGGAGGGCGCAGTATTTT.

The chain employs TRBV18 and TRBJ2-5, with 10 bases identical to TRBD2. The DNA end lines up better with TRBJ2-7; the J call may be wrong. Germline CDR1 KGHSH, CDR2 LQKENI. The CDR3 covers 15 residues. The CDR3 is CASSPPASGSYEQYF. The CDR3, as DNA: TGTGCCAGCTCACCACCGGCTAGCGGGAGCTACGAGCAGTACTTC.

The CDR3, as DNA: TGTGCCAGCTCAAGCACAGGGTCCATCTATGGCTACACCTTC. Translation gives CASSSTGSIYGYTF. This chain uses TRBV18 with TRBJ1-2; D is perhaps TRBD1 (6 bases). The CDR3 covers 14 residues. V was cut by 5 bases and J by 4 bases, with 14 bases left in between. From germline, CDR1 is KGHSH and CDR2 LQKENI.

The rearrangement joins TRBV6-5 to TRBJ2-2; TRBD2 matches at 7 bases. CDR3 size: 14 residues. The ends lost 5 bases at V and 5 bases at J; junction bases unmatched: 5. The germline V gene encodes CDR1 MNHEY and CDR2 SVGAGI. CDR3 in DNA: TGTGCCAGCAGTAGACTAGCAGGGACCGGGGAGCTGTTTTTT. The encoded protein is CASSRLAGTGELFF.

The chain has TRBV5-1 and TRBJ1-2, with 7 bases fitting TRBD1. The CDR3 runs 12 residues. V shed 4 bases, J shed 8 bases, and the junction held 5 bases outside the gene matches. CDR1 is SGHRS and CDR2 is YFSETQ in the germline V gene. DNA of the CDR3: TGCGCCAGCAGCGTCGACAGGGCCGGCTACACCTTC. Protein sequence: CASSVDRAGYTF.

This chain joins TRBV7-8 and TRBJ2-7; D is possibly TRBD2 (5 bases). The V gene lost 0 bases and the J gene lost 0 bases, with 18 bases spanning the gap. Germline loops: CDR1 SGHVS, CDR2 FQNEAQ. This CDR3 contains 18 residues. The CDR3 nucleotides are TGTGCCAGCAGCTTAGCGCCGGGTGCGGGCGCCGCCTCCTACGAGCAGTACTTC. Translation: CASSLAPGAGAASYEQYF.

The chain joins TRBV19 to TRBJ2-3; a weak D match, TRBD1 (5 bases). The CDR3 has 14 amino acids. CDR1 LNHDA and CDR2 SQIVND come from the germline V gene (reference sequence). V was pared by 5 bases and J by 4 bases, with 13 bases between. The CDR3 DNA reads TGTGCCAGTAGTGTAAGGGGTCCGTCAGATACGCAGTATTTT. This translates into CASSVRGPSDTQYF.

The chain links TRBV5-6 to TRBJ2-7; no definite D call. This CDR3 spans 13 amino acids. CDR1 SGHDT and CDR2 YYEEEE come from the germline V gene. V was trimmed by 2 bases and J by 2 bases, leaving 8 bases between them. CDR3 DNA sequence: TGTGCCAGCAGCTTTACAGAAACCTACGAGCAGTACTTC. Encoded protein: CASSFTETYEQYF.

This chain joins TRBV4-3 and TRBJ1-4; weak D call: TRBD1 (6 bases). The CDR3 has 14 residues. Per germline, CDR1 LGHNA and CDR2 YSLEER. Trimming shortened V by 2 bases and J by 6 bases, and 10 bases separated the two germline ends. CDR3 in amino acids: CASSQPGTHEKLFF. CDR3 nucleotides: TGCGCCAGCAGCCAACCCGGGACACATGAAAAACTGTTTTTT.

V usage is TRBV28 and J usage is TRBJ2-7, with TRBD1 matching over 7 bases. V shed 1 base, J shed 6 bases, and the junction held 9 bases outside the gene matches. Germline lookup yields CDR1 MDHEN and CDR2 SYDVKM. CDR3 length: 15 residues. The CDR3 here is CASSLFTSTGSEQYF. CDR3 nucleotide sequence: TGTGCCAGCAGTTTATTTACCTCGACAGGGTCCGAGCAGTACTTC.

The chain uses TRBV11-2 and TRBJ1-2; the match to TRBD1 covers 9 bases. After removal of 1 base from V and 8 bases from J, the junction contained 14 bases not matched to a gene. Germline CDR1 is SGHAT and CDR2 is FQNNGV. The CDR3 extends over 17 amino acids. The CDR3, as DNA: TGTGCCAGCAGCTTAGGTTGGGGGGACAGGGATCTTGACGGCTACACCTTC. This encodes CASSLGWGDRDLDGYTF.

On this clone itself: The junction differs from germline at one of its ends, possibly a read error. The CDR3 here is CASSHSAAGKIGSDNEQFF. The CDR3, as DNA: TGCGCCAGCAGCCATAGCGCGGCAGGTAAGATCGGCTCCGACAATGAGCAGTTCTTC. The V and J genes are TRBV4-1 and TRBJ2-1, with a weak D call TRBD2 (5 bases). From germline, CDR1 is MGHRA and CDR2 YSYEKL. This CDR3 is built from 19 residues.